This record concerns one T cell receptor beta chain sequence. The antigen remains undetermined. This record comes from a study of cytomegalovirus exposure and HLA in healthy donors. Primers included in the PCR were 60 Vbeta and 13 Jbeta primers. TCRdb's copy holds only in-frame clones and misses some; the assay was immunoSEQ multiplex PCR. The data show around 140,000 clones, with over 75% seen just once and less than 3% held by the top ten. This CDR3 spans 14 amino acids. Germline values: CDR1 MGHRA, CDR2 YSYEKL. V was pared by 0 bases and J by 11 bases, with 16 bases between. Study results and caveats: A later analysis by the authors found several of the most significant clusters apparently linked to common viral pathogens. CMV serostatus was the sole immune exposure information available.

This rearrangement joins TRBV4-1 to TRBJ1-1, with D uncertain. The TCR originated in a man aged 50 to 59 in good health and CMV-seronegative. Material for sequencing was PBMCs. The chain's CDR3 is CASSQDAGEQGAFF. The CDR3 DNA sequence: TGCGCCAGCAGCCAAGATGCCGGGGAGCAAGGGGCTTTCTTT.